This T cell receptor beta chain was captured by sequencing in a study of blood T cell repertoires in COVID-19. Study as a whole: T cells, B-cell-depleted T cells, or PBMCs supplied cDNA or gDNA.

The CDR3 totals 15 residues. In germline, CDR1 is SQVTM, CDR2 ANQGSEA. Trimming pared 3 bases from V and 6 bases from J, leaving 20 bases between. Profiled with immunoSEQ multiplex PCR; TCRdb holds only in-frame clones, not every one. The repertoire holds approximately 37,000 clones, with 88% as singletons. Sequences were obtained from peripheral blood. This chain joins TRBV29-1 and TRBJ1-2; a possible D gene is TRBD1 (5 bases). The sequence was obtained from a human donor in a cohort sampled during active COVID-19. The CDR3 nucleotides read TGCAGCGTTGACGCTACGTTTCAGGGATCCGATGGCTACACCTTC. Its protein is CSVDATFQGSDGYTF.